A selection of T cell receptor beta chains follows, all from one sample in a study of regulatory T cells in long-lasting Graves disease. TCRdb processed the multiplex PCR reads anew with MiXCR; each CDR3 protein has one entry. The data contain hundreds of thousands of distinct CDR3 sequences, 16% of them singletons. These data were also reused for a study on T cells in Graves' hyperthyroidism and ophthalmopathy.

The sample was peripheral blood mononuclear cells (PBMCs), taken at new diagnosis, from a patient treated with antithyroid drugs. The receptor set was obtained from a man between 35 and 55 years old with Graves disease. Both conserved end residues are trimmed from each CDR3.

TRBV12-3/TRBV12-4	TRBJ2-7	ASSPRPRGSYEQY
TRBV20-1	TRBJ2-5	SNNRLQDETQY
TRBV5-1	TRBJ1-6	ASSLANVQGGSPLH
TRBV27	TRBJ2-3	ASSPETSGIQDTQY
TRBV28	TRBJ2-1	ASSSNLAGGKEALDNEQF
TRBV28	TRBJ2-2	ASLVGSNTGELF
TRBV5-6	TRBJ2-7	ASSFGPNEQY
TRBV20-1	TRBJ1-1	SAAGTGNTEAF
TRBV5-1	TRBJ2-7	ASSLWDRASSYEQY
TRBV5-5	TRBJ2-1	ASSSRDLTYNEQF
TRBV11-2	TRBJ1-1	ASSLKGHITEAF
TRBV28	TRBJ1-3	ASSRIKRAIY
TRBV3-1	TRBJ1-2	ASSSTGAYGYT
TRBV20-1	TRBJ2-2	SARAGVTGELF
TRBV12-3/TRBV12-4	TRBJ2-7	ASSPGRTYEQY
TRBV6-2/TRBV6-3	TRBJ1-1	ASSSAGTWNTEAF
TRBV14	TRBJ1-6	ASSQDRAYNSPLH
TRBV29-1	TRBJ1-2	SVENRVRDHGSYT
TRBV5-1	TRBJ2-3	ASSLDGGGADTQY
TRBV30	TRBJ1-5	AWADGGGSNQPQH
TRBV2	TRBJ1-4	ASNQDRTNEKLF
TRBV2	TRBJ2-3	ASSAQQGGADTQY
TRBV19	TRBJ1-5	ATRVGGSSNQPQH
TRBV29-1	TRBJ2-1	SVPGGPEQF
TRBV18	TRBJ2-2	ASSSWETGELF
TRBV4-3	TRBJ2-3	ASSQDSTDTQY
TRBV29-1	TRBJ2-7	SVAWGQSSYEQY
TRBV18	TRBJ2-1	ASSPPSRGAYNEQF
TRBV6-1	TRBJ1-5	ATRGTFNQPQH
TRBV4-1	TRBJ2-5	ASSQRSWRYQETQY
TRBV28	TRBJ2-1	ASSPRSIAYNEQF